The clone carrying this TCR beta chain has more than one count but fewer than ten. The data originate from a study of blood T cells in healthy people across ages. The length of the CDR3 is 12 residues. Germline values: CDR1 MNHEY, CDR2 SVGAGI. V was cut by 7 bases and J by 9 bases, with 13 bases left in between. A J-beta primer mix and a sample-barcoded 5' primer were used in a second PCR of about 7 to 12 cycles. TCRdb reprocessed the 5' RACE reads via MiXCR and lists one record per CDR3 protein. Altogether some 1.6 million distinct CDR3 sequences are present, about 32% being singletons, with the ten largest covering approximately 10%. Extraction of total RNA produced a minimum of 5 micrograms from each sample.

The source is a woman aged 25 to 39 in good health. The specimen sequenced was blood. This chain links TRBV6-5 with TRBJ2-1; the D gene is possibly TRBD2 (6 bases). CDR3 loop: CASNTIGGEQFF. The CDR3 DNA reads as TGTGCCAGCAACACAATCGGGGGTGAGCAGTTCTTC.